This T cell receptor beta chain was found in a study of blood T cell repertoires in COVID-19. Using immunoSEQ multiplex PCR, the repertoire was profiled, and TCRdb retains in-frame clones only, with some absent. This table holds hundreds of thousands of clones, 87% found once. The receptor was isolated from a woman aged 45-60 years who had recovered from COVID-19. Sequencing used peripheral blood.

CDR3 DNA: TGTGCCAGCAGACCCACAGGAGCCAGGGAGACCCAGTACTTC. Its protein is CASRPTGARETQYF. The chain is built from TRBV7-9 and TRBJ2-5; maybe TRBD1 (5 bases). CDR3 length: 14 amino acids. CDR1 is SEHNR and CDR2 is FQNEAQ in the germline V gene (reference sequence). Trimming removed 6 bases at V and 5 bases at J, with 16 bases between.